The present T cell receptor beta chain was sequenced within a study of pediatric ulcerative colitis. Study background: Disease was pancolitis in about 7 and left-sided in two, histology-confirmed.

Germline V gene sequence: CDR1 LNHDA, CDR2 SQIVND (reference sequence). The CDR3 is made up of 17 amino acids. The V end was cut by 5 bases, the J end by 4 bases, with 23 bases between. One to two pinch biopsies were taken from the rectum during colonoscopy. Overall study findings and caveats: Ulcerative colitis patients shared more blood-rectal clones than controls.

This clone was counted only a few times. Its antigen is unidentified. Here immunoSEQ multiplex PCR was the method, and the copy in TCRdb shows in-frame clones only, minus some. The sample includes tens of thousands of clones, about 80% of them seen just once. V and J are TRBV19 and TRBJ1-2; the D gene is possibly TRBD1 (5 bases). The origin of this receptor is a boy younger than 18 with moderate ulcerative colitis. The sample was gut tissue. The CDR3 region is CASSVRDGLGPRYGYTF. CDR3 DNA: TGTGCCAGTAGTGTCCGGGACGGACTAGGCCCTCGCTATGGCTACACCTTC.